What follows is one T cell receptor (beta chain) and its context. This sample is part of a study of blood T cells in healthy people across ages. Next came a second PCR, run for about 7 to 12 cycles, which used a sample-barcoded 5' primer along with a J-beta primer mix. Via MiXCR, TCRdb re-called the 5' RACE reads, giving one row per CDR3 protein. The repertoire holds approximately 900,000 distinct CDR3 sequences, about 48% seen once, with roughly an eighth in the top ten. At least 5.5 micrograms of total RNA were extracted per sample. V was clipped by 7 bases and J by 7 bases, with 15 bases between them. The CDR3 is 13 residues long.

What was sequenced was blood. The chain combines TRBV12-3 or TRBV12-4 with TRBJ2-3; either TRBD1 or TRBD2 may supply D (5 bases each). This clonotype originated in a man under 40 in good health. The CDR3 DNA is TGTGCCAGCACCCTGGGGGTGTCTTATACGCAGTATTTT. The encoded protein is CASTLGVSYTQYF.